Given below is one T cell receptor beta chain in context. Antigen: not known. The data were taken from a study of T cell responses to AZD1222 COVID-19 vaccine. Study-level findings and limits: Reportedly, nearly half the spike-specific TCRs target unmutated variant regions. Mostly white British, mostly female donors; authors suggested clonal diversity may be underestimated.

Repertoires were generated with immunoSEQ multiplex PCR, while TCRdb's copy carries only in-frame clones and drops some. Of some 58,000 clones in the sample, 80% were seen once. Germline V gives CDR1 ENHRY, CDR2 SYGVKD. The CDR3 runs to 13 residues. V trimming: 4 bases; J trimming: 6 bases; junction bases outside the gene matches: 0. The chain links TRBV10-3 to TRBJ2-3; 11 bases fit TRBD2. The sequences come from peripheral blood, collected 28 days after the second AZD1222 dose. This TCR was sampled from an adult who received the AZD1222 COVID-19 vaccine. The CDR3 sequence: CAISASGRDTQYF. The CDR3 DNA follows: TGTGCCATCAGTGCTAGCGGGAGGGATACGCAGTATTTT.